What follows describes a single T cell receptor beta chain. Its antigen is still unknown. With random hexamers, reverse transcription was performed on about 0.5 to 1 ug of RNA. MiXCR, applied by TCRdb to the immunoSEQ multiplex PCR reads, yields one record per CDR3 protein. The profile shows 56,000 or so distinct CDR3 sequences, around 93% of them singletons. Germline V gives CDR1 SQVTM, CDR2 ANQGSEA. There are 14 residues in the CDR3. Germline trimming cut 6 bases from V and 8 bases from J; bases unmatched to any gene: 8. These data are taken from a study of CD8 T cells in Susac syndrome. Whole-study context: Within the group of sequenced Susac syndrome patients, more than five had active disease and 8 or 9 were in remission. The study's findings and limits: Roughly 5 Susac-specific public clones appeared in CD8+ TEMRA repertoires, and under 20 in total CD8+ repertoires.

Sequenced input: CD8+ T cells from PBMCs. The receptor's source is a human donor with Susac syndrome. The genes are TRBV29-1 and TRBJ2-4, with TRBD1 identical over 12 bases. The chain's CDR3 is CSVEPGQGADIQYF. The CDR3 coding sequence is TGCAGCGTCGAACCGGGACAGGGGGCCGACATTCAGTACTTC.